The 5 T cell receptor beta chains listed next were all sequenced from one sample in a study of cytomegalovirus exposure and HLA in healthy donors. The PCR was carried out with 60 Vbeta primers and 13 Jbeta primers. Profiling relied on immunoSEQ multiplex PCR, and the TCRdb table lists in-frame clones only, not all of them. The table lists 150,000 or so clones, over 60% of them singletons. Specimen: PBMCs. Receptor source: a woman aged 18-29 years in good health and CMV-seronegative.

This clone came up once. J is TRBJ2-1 and V is TRBV10-3; TRBD2 is a possible D gene (6 bases). Germline-derived CDR1 and CDR2 are ENHRY and SYGVKD. The CDR3 covers 18 residues. Trimming took off 0 bases at V and 6 bases at J, with 21 bases between the two ends. The CDR3 sequence: CAISESGIADNWSNEQFF. The CDR3, as DNA: TGTGCCATCAGTGAGTCGGGTATAGCGGATAATTGGTCCAATGAGCAGTTCTTC.

This chain's CDR3 is CASSYSRYGYTF. The CDR3 DNA reads as TGTGCCAGCAGTTACTCGCGATATGGCTACACCTTC. V gene TRBV6-5 combines with J gene TRBJ1-2, with D uncertain. The CDR3 consists of 12 residues. Trimming shortened V by 0 bases and J by 5 bases, and 4 bases separated the two germline ends. Germline CDR1 and CDR2: MNHEY and SVGAGI.

The chain has TRBV5-1 and TRBJ2-5, with 9 bases matching TRBD1. The V gene end was trimmed by 3 bases and the J gene end by 3 bases; junction bases not matched to a gene: 6. Germline-derived CDR1 and CDR2 are SGHRS and YFSETQ. The CDR3 contains 15 residues. The CDR3 spells CASSWGDRDEETQYF. CDR3 bases: TGCGCCAGCAGCTGGGGGGACAGGGACGAAGAGACCCAGTACTTC.

This clone was found a few times. The V and J genes are TRBV7-6 and TRBJ2-1; possible D gene TRBD2, 6 bases. Trimming removed 5 bases from V and 8 bases from J, with 13 bases in between. This CDR3 contains 13 residues. Germline CDR1 SGHVS, CDR2 FNYEAQ. CDR3 sequence: CASSEVTGDEQFF. CDR3 in DNA: TGTGCCAGCAGCGAAGTAACGGGGGATGAGCAGTTCTTC.

The V and J genes are TRBV19 and TRBJ1-5; possibly TRBD1 for D (6 bases). Germline-derived CDR1 and CDR2 are LNHDA and SQIVND (reference sequence). Trimming left V 4 bases short and J 2 bases short, with 9 bases between. The CDR3 is 14 residues long. This CDR3 reads CASSNYRGNQPQHF. The DNA for the CDR3 is TGTGCCAGTAGTAATTACAGGGGCAATCAGCCCCAGCATTTT.